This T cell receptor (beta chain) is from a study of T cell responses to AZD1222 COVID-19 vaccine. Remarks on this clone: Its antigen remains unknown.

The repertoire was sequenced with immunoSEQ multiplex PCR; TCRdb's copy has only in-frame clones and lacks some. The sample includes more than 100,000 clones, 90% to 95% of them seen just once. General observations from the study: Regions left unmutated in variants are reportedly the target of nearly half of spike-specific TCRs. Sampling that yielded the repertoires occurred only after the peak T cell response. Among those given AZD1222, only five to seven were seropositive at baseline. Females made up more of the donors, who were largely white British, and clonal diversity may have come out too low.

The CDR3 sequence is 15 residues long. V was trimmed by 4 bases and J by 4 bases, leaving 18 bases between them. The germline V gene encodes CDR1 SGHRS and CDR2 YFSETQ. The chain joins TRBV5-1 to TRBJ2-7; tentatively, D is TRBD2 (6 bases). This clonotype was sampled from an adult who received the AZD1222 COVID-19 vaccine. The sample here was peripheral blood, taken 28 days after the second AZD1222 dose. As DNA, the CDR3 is TGCGCCAGCAGCCCGGATGGTACTAGCCTATACGAGCAGTACTTC. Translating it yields CASSPDGTSLYEQYF.